One T cell receptor beta chain is described in this entry. Its antigen remains unidentified. This sample was taken from a study of blood T cells in healthy people across ages. Study conclusions and caveats: The authors considered diversity estimates from one million T cells to be underestimates.

A J-beta primer mix and a sample-barcoded 5' primer were used in a second PCR of about 7 to 12 cycles. Each CDR3 protein gets one entry after TCRdb re-called the 5' RACE reads with MiXCR. Counted here are 250,000 to 300,000 distinct CDR3 sequences, 25% to 30% occurring once; the ten biggest clones make up roughly 30%. V lost 5 bases to trimming and J lost 2 bases, with 18 bases between them. This CDR3 spans 17 amino acids. The germline V gene has CDR1 SEHNR and CDR2 FQNEAQ (reference sequence). Peripheral blood was drawn, roughly 10 milliliters per donor. Specimen: blood. This sequence joins TRBV7-9 and TRBJ2-2, with D perhaps TRBD1 (5 bases). This sequence was found in a woman in her seventies in good health. CDR3 nucleotide sequence: TGTGCCAGCAGCCCCCCTCAGGGAAGGGATAACACCGGGGAGCTGTTTTTT. Its translation: CASSPPQGRDNTGELFF.